This T cell receptor beta chain originates from a study of cytomegalovirus exposure and HLA in healthy donors. Study outcomes and limitations: High specificity and sensitivity for cytomegalovirus status were reported for the classifier.

To note about this clone: Antigen specificity is unknown.

The PCR made use of 60 Vbeta and 13 Jbeta primers. Here immunoSEQ multiplex PCR was the method, and the copy in TCRdb shows in-frame clones only, minus some. This sample carries fewer than 150,000 clones, more than 80% of them seen once, and the ten largest clones take under 7.5%. Germline assignment: CDR1 SGHDT and CDR2 YYEEEE. Deletions cut 0 bases from V and 6 bases from J, with 16 bases between. The CDR3 is made up of 15 amino acids. Material: PBMCs. The J gene is TRBJ2-7, the V gene TRBV5-6, with D possibly being TRBD1 (5 bases). This TCR derives from a young woman in good health and CMV-seropositive. The CDR3 here is CASSLGVGAGLEQYF. CDR3 nucleotide sequence: TGTGCCAGCAGCTTGGGAGTAGGGGCAGGGCTCGAGCAGTACTTC.